This TCR beta chain was observed in a study of blood T cell repertoires in COVID-19. On the study more broadly: The samples span acute and convalescent COVID-19 from the United States, Italy and Spain. The cDNA or gDNA used as material had been derived from T cells, B-cell-depleted T cells, or PBMCs.

CDR3 size: 15 residues. Germline V gene lookup returns CDR1 MDHEN and CDR2 SYDVKM. Germline trimming cut 0 bases from V and 10 bases from J; bases unmatched to any gene: 7. How the authors handled the data: Estimated nucleated cell counts came from reference gene primer amplification. The method was immunoSEQ multiplex PCR; TCRdb's version includes in-frame clones alone and lacks a portion of them. V and J calls and clone size are given by that table; D and trimming were obtained from the DNA. The sample consists of about 160,000 clones, 90% to 95% of them appearing once. The clonotype was recovered from a woman aged 45-65 years with acute or convalescent COVID-19. Material for sequencing was peripheral blood. The chain recombines TRBV28 with TRBJ2-1; 9 bases map to TRBD2. CDR3 amino acids: CASSLWLVAGEEQFF. CDR3 nucleotide sequence: TGTGCCAGCAGTTTATGGTTGGTAGCGGGAGAGGAGCAGTTCTTC.